This note documents a single T cell receptor beta chain sequence. The antigen remains undetermined. This entry is derived from a study of T cell responses to AZD1222 COVID-19 vaccine. On the study more broadly: Second-dose intervals of approximately 4 or approximately 12 weeks were pooled.

The protocol was immunoSEQ multiplex PCR, while the TCRdb copy is restricted to in-frame clones and leaves out a portion. The sample consists of about 120,000 clones, approximately 85% of them appearing once. Germline CDR1 reads MNHNY; CDR2 reads SVGAGI (reference sequence). V lost 11 bases to trimming and J lost 0 bases, with 11 bases between them. The CDR3 sequence is 14 residues long. Study conclusions and caveats: After two AZD1222 doses, spike-specific TCR breadth and depth rose versus day 0. Reportedly, nearly half the spike-specific TCRs target unmutated variant regions. Just a handful of AZD1222 recipients were seropositive at baseline.

This chain connects TRBV6-6 to TRBJ2-6; D call uncertain. Material: peripheral blood, obtained on day 0 of AZD1222 vaccination. The origin of this receptor is an adult in good health. CDR3 residues: CAVGPSSGANVLTF. For the CDR3, the DNA is TGTGCCGTCGGCCCCAGCTCTGGGGCCAACGTCCTGACTTTC.